These 30 T cell receptor beta chains came from one sample sequenced in a study of regulatory T cells in long-lasting Graves disease. Arm-PCR of CDR3 regions and iRepertoire HTBI primers were used to build TCR beta libraries. TCRdb re-analysed the multiplex PCR reads in MiXCR, keeping a single row per CDR3 protein. Of 300,000 to 500,000 distinct CDR3 sequences in the sample, less than 25% are singletons; the top ten hold under 25%. Time point noted: persistent/refractory GD, antithyroid drugs over 5 years with positive TRAb. The TCR library was made from RNA that had been extracted from PBMCs in TRIzol. The source was peripheral blood mononuclear cells (PBMCs), collected when the disease was refractory, from a patient treated with antithyroid drugs. The source is a female donor with Graves disease.

This clonotype has a count of ten or more. The chain employs TRBV11-2 and TRBJ2-5; D is possibly TRBD1 (7 bases). CDR3 length: 15 amino acids. The germline gives CDR1 SGHAT, CDR2 FQNNGV. V shed 0 bases and J shed 5 bases, with 13 bases lying between them. The CDR3 protein is CASSLDRRGLETQYF. The CDR3 DNA reads as TGTGCCAGCAGCTTAGATCGGAGGGGGCTTGAGACCCAGTACTTC.

This clonotype was seen ten or more times. The chain employs TRBV30 and TRBJ2-7; 8 positions agree with TRBD2. Per germline, CDR1 GTSNPN and CDR2 SVGIG (reference sequence). Losses at the gene ends were 7 bases for V and 5 bases for J; bases not matched to a gene: 10. The length of the CDR3 is 13 residues. DNA of the CDR3: TGTGCCTTCGGGACTAGTATGAAGGACGAGCAGTACTTC. This encodes CAFGTSMKDEQYF.

This clonotype was seen repeatedly, ten times or more. The genes are TRBV2 and TRBJ1-6, with TRBD1 matching 8 bases. Germline trimming cut 1 base from V and 11 bases from J; bases unmatched to any gene: 13. The CDR3 has 17 amino acids. Germline CDR1 reads SNHLY; CDR2 reads FYNNEI. The CDR3 reads CASSEVLGQGANPPLHF. The CDR3 DNA follows: TGTGCCAGCAGTGAAGTTCTTGGGCAGGGGGCTAACCCACCCCTCCACTTT. Filled out from reference TRBV2 and TRBJ1-6, the complete variable domain reads EPEVTQTPSHQVTQMGQEVILRCVPISNHLYFYWYRQILGQKVEFLVSFYNNEISEKSEIFDDQFSVERPDGSNFTLKIRSTKLEDSAMYFCASSEVLGQGANPPLHFGNGTRLTVT.

This clonotype appeared many times. This chain joins TRBV2 and TRBJ1-5, with D perhaps matching TRBD1 (5 bases). CDR3 size: 15 residues. The V end was cut by 2 bases, the J end by 2 bases, with 10 bases between. Per the germline V gene, CDR1 is SNHLY and CDR2 is FYNNEI. The CDR3 coding sequence is TGTGCCAGCAGTGAATCCGGGACGGGCAATCAGCCCCAGCATTTT. Its translation is CASSESGTGNQPQHF. Filled out from reference TRBV2 and TRBJ1-5, the complete variable domain reads EPEVTQTPSHQVTQMGQEVILRCVPISNHLYFYWYRQILGQKVEFLVSFYNNEISEKSEIFDDQFSVERPDGSNFTLKIRSTKLEDSAMYFCASSESGTGNQPQHFGDGTRLSIL.

This clonotype was seen repeatedly, ten times or more. This chain joins TRBV28 and TRBJ2-5, with 8 bases identical to TRBD1. The V gene's germline CDR1 is MDHEN and CDR2 SYDVKM. Trimming at V came to 3 bases and at J to 6 bases, leaving 3 bases not matched to a gene. This CDR3 comprises 13 residues. The chain's CDR3 is CASSLTGVKTQYF. CDR3 in DNA: TGTGCCAGCAGTTTGACAGGGGTAAAGACCCAGTACTTC.

This clonotype has at least ten counts. This chain uses TRBV6-2 or TRBV6-3 with TRBJ1-1; unclear D gene. Per germline, CDR1 MNHEY and CDR2 SVGEGT. The CDR3 consists of 15 residues. Between the trimmed V and J ends, which lost 2 bases and 1 base, there was a span of 11 bases. CDR3 region: CASSYPGEGNTEAFF. The CDR3 nucleotides read TGTGCCAGCAGTTACCCCGGGGAGGGGAACACTGAAGCTTTCTTT.

Many counts were recorded for this clonotype. The chain joins TRBV2 to TRBJ2-7, with D perhaps given as TRBD1 or TRBD2 (5 bases each). The germline CDR1 and CDR2 sequences are SNHLY and FYNNEI. This CDR3 region has 14 residues. Between the trimmed V and J ends, which lost 7 bases and 3 bases, there was a span of 16 bases. The CDR3 region has the DNA TGTGCCAGCACCGGGACCAGAAGCGACTACGAGCAGTACTTC. Protein: CASTGTRSDYEQYF.

V gene TRBV9 combines with J gene TRBJ1-2; D is uncertain. The CDR3 sequence is 14 residues long. The germline V gene encodes CDR1 SGDLS and CDR2 YYNGEE. The germline V and J ends were trimmed by 7 bases and 1 base, with 14 bases remaining between them. CDR3 DNA sequence: TGTGCCAGCGCTAGTAAGGAGTTTAACTATGGCTACACCTTC. Protein: CASASKEFNYGYTF.

This clonotype was detected a few times. This rearrangement joins TRBV11-2 to TRBJ2-7, with D tentatively TRBD2 (5 bases). The V end lost 5 bases, the J end lost 2 bases, and 13 bases lay between the germline ends. Germline lookup yields CDR1 SGHAT and CDR2 FQNNGV. The CDR3 contains 14 residues. Written as DNA, the CDR3 is TGTGCCAGCAGCGACGGAGGATACGCCTACGAGCAGTACTTC. As protein: CASSDGGYAYEQYF. Full variable domain (remainder filled in from reference TRBV11-2 and TRBJ2-7): EAGVAQSPRYKIIEKRQSVAFWCNPISGHATLYWYQQILGQGPKLLIQFQNNGVVDDSQLPKDRFSAERLKGVDSTLKIQPAKLEDSAVYLCASSDGGYAYEQYFGPGTRLTVT.

This clonotype has just a few counts. This chain's CDR3 is CASRPDSYNSPLHF. The CDR3 DNA reads as TGTGCCAGTCGTCCGGACTCCTATAATTCACCCCTCCACTTT. This chain connects TRBV14 to TRBJ1-6; D is unclear. The germline CDR1 and CDR2 sequences are SGHDN and FVKESK. Trimming took 9 bases from V and 0 from J, leaving 9 bases between them. The length of the CDR3 is 14 residues.

This clonotype was seen more than once but under ten times. V gene TRBV19 combines with J gene TRBJ1-6, with 10 bases fitting TRBD1. The ends lost 10 bases at V and 9 bases at J; junction bases unmatched: 9. CDR1 and CDR2 from the germline V gene are LNHDA and SQIVND (reference sequence). The CDR3 length is 14 residues. The CDR3 reads CAISPGQGISPLHF. CDR3 DNA: TGTGCCATCTCGCCGGGACAGGGGATTTCACCCCTCCACTTT.

In its sample, this clonotype was seen a few times. This chain links TRBV28 with TRBJ2-7, with TRBD1 as a possible D gene (5 bases). V was shortened by 3 bases and J by 4 bases, with 13 bases between the two germline ends. The CDR3 sequence is 14 residues long. In germline, CDR1 is MDHEN, CDR2 SYDVKM. CDR3: CASSFLGRDYEQYF. In DNA, the CDR3 is TGTGCCAGCAGTTTCTTGGGCAGGGATTACGAGCAGTACTTC.

In this sample, this clonotype turned up many times. The V gene is TRBV27, the J gene TRBJ2-7, with 8 positions matching TRBD1. With V trimmed by 6 bases and J by 5 bases, 9 bases remained unmatched. Germline V gene data show CDR1 as MNHEY and CDR2 as SMNVEV (reference sequence). The CDR3 loop spans 14 amino acids. The CDR3 nucleotides read TGTGCCAGCAGCCTCCGGACAGGGCTGGACGAGCAGTACTTC. Protein: CASSLRTGLDEQYF.

This clonotype has a handful of counts. V is TRBV4-3 and J is TRBJ2-7; D perhaps matches TRBD1 (5 bases). The ends were cut back, 3 bases at V and 3 bases at J, with 12 bases in the middle. CDR1 and CDR2 from the germline V gene are LGHNA and YSLEER. The CDR3 is 14 residues long. CDR3 nucleotide sequence: TGCGCCAGCAGCCAGATGTGGCAGGGCTACGAGCAGTACTTC. It yields the protein CASSQMWQGYEQYF.

This clonotype has a count of ten or more. This chain connects TRBV7-2 to TRBJ2-7; 7 nucleotides align to TRBD1. Germline-derived CDR1 and CDR2 are SGHTA and FQGNSA. V lost 6 bases to trimming and J lost 1 base; unmatched junction nucleotides: 6. The length of the CDR3 is 14 residues. The DNA for the CDR3 is TGTGCCAGCAGTCCAGGGGGTGGGTCCTACGAGCAGTACTTC. This gives the protein CASSPGGGSYEQYF.

This clonotype has a count of ten or more. The chain is built from TRBV12-3 or TRBV12-4 and TRBJ2-7, with D perhaps matching TRBD1 or TRBD2 (5 bases each). This CDR3 region has 12 residues. Trimming stripped 11 bases from V and 2 bases from J, with 13 bases between. The CDR3 DNA reads as TGTGCCGCCCAGGGACGAACCTACGAGCAGTACTTC. Protein sequence: CAAQGRTYEQYF.

This clonotype was recorded many times. DNA of the CDR3: TGCGCCAGCAGCTTGGAGGGACAGGGCGCTTTGGGCACTGAAGCTTTCTTT. It is translated as CASSLEGQGALGTEAFF. This chain uses TRBV5-1 with TRBJ1-1, with 9 bases identical to TRBD1. The junction had 10 bases not matched to a gene; V was cut back by 0 bases and J by 4 bases. Germline V gene data show CDR1 as SGHRS and CDR2 as YFSETQ. The CDR3 extends over 17 amino acids.

This clonotype has a handful of counts. The chain recombines TRBV19 with TRBJ2-5; either TRBD1 or TRBD2 may fit D (5 bases each). The V gene's germline CDR1 is LNHDA and CDR2 SQIVND (reference sequence). V lost 5 bases, J lost 5 bases, and 18 bases lay in between. This CDR3 comprises 15 residues. The CDR3 spells CASSDRDDEGETQYF. DNA for the CDR3: TGTGCCAGTAGTGACCGGGACGACGAAGGGGAGACCCAGTACTTC. The full variable domain, rest sourced from reference TRBV19 and TRBJ2-5, is DGGITQSPKYLFRKEGQNVTLSCEQNLNHDAMYWYRQDPGQGLRLIYYSQIVNDFQKGDIAEGYSVSREKKESFPLTVTSAQKNPTAFYLCASSDRDDEGETQYFGPGTRLLVL.

This clonotype has only a few counts. The chain has TRBV10-2 and TRBJ2-6, with TRBD1 matching 7 bases. Germline loops: CDR1 WSHSY, CDR2 SAAADI. The CDR3 has 20 amino acids. V shed 3 bases and J 1 base; nucleotides not matched to a gene: 15. This CDR3 reads CASSDPRGRPGSSGANVLTF. CDR3 sequence (DNA): TGCGCCAGCAGTGACCCTAGGGGGCGCCCAGGCTCTTCTGGGGCCAACGTCCTGACTTTC.

Regarding this clonotype: A much larger clone differs by one base, so this may be a read error. The V call is TRBV7-2, the J call TRBJ1-5; D gene unclear. Looked up from germline, CDR1 is SGHTA and CDR2 is FQGNSA. The CDR3 runs to 16 residues. The CDR3, as DNA: TGTGCCAGCAACTTAGATGGACGGAGGAGCAATCAGCCCCAGCATTTT. It translates to CASNLDGRRSNQPQHF. The entire variable domain, with the rest obtained from reference TRBV7-2 and TRBJ1-5, is as follows: GAGVSQSPSNKVTEKGKDVELRCDPISGHTALYWYRQSLGQGLEFLIYFQGNSAPDKSGLPSDRFSAERTGGSVSTLTIQRTQQEDSAVYLCASNLDGRRSNQPQHFGDGTRLSIL.

This clonotype was picked up many times. The genes are TRBV9 and TRBJ2-5; D not resolved. The CDR3 covers 15 residues. Germline CDR1 reads SGDLS; CDR2 reads YYNGEE. Trimming took 4 bases from V and 2 from J, leaving 15 bases between them. The CDR3: CASSPLPGAQETQYF. In DNA form, the CDR3 reads TGTGCCAGCAGCCCCCTCCCTGGCGCTCAAGAGACCCAGTACTTC.

The chain uses TRBV19 and TRBJ1-5; D is unclear. Trimming took off 0 bases at V and 1 base at J, with 10 bases between the two ends. CDR3 length equals 16 residues. Per the germline V gene, CDR1 is LNHDA and CDR2 is SQIVND (reference sequence). The CDR3 nucleotides read TGTGCCAGTAGTATAGATGCGGGTAGGAGCAATCAGCCCCAGCATTTT. It is translated as CASSIDAGRSNQPQHF. The complete variable domain, with remaining parts taken from reference TRBV19 and TRBJ1-5, reads DGGITQSPKYLFRKEGQNVTLSCEQNLNHDAMYWYRQDPGQGLRLIYYSQIVNDFQKGDIAEGYSVSREKKESFPLTVTSAQKNPTAFYLCASSIDAGRSNQPQHFGDGTRLSIL.

This clonotype was observed a few times. The chain couples TRBV29-1 to TRBJ2-7; TRBD2 matches at 8 bases. There are 13 residues in the CDR3. V was pared by 2 bases and J by 7 bases, with 7 bases of the junction left unmatched. The V gene's germline CDR1 is SQVTM and CDR2 ANQGSEA. The CDR3 here is CSVESSGIGEQYF. The DNA for the CDR3 is TGCAGCGTTGAAAGTAGCGGGATTGGAGAGCAGTACTTC.

This clonotype was recorded a few times. This chain links TRBV29-1 with TRBJ2-5, with D tentatively TRBD1 (5 bases). The CDR3 has 13 residues. The germline V gene encodes CDR1 SQVTM and CDR2 ANQGSEA. V lost 4 bases, J lost 5 bases, and 14 bases lay in between. CDR3 in amino acids: CSVGPGARETQYF. In DNA form, the CDR3 reads TGCAGCGTTGGACCTGGGGCCCGGGAGACCCAGTACTTC.

This clonotype was recorded at least ten times. The chain recombines TRBV28 with TRBJ1-1; TRBD1 might be the D (5 bases). Germline assignment: CDR1 MDHEN and CDR2 SYDVKM. This CDR3 is 16 amino acids long. The ends were cut back, 6 bases at V and 4 bases at J, with 21 bases in the middle. The CDR3 DNA follows: TGTGCCAGCAGCTCAATAAGGGGCCCAAGGGGCACTGAAGCTTTCTTT. Residues: CASSSIRGPRGTEAFF. Combining the CDR3 with reference TRBV28 and TRBJ1-1 gives the whole variable domain DVKVTQSSRYLVKRTGEKVFLECVQDMDHENMFWYRQDPGLGLRLIYFSYDVKMKEKGDIPEGYSVSREKKERFSLILESASTNQTSMYLCASSSIRGPRGTEAFFGQGTRLTVV.

The chain is built from TRBV6-2 or TRBV6-3 and TRBJ2-7, with no clear D. This CDR3 region has 15 residues. Germline CDR1 MNHEY, CDR2 SVGEGT. The ends were cut back, 5 bases at V and 7 bases at J, with 21 bases in the middle. CDR3 amino acids: CASSPGPQAIREQYF. For the CDR3, the DNA is TGTGCCAGCAGTCCCGGCCCGCAGGCTATACGGGAGCAGTACTTC.

This clonotype was counted only a few times. The J gene is TRBJ1-1, the V gene TRBV4-1; the match to TRBD1 covers 9 bases. Trimming cost V 2 bases and J 9 bases; bases outside gene matches: 7. The CDR3 extends over 14 amino acids. Germline assignment: CDR1 MGHRA and CDR2 YSYEKL. DNA for the CDR3: TGCGCCAGCAGCCAAACTTCCGGGACAGGGAAAGCTTTCTTT. Translating it yields CASSQTSGTGKAFF.

This clonotype was found a few times. V usage is TRBV28 and J usage is TRBJ2-7; either TRBD1 or TRBD2 may fit D (5 bases each). V gave up 7 bases and J gave up 0 bases, with 19 bases separating them. Germline CDR1 and CDR2: MDHEN and SYDVKM. The CDR3 length is 16 residues. The CDR3 DNA follows: TGTGCCAGCAACCTCGGGACCTTCTCGCCCTCCTACGAGCAGTACTTC. Translation: CASNLGTFSPSYEQYF.

This clonotype appeared a few times. This chain joins TRBV20-1 and TRBJ2-2, with D possibly matching TRBD2 (5 bases). The germline V and J ends were trimmed by 3 bases and 7 bases, with 12 bases remaining between them. Germline V gene data show CDR1 as DFQATT and CDR2 as SNEGSKA (reference sequence). The CDR3 consists of 13 residues. The CDR3 reads CSASLAVGGELFF. CDR3 bases: TGCAGTGCTAGTCTAGCTGTCGGCGGGGAGCTGTTTTTT.

The gene calls are TRBV27 and TRBJ2-5, with D perhaps TRBD1 (6 bases). Germline V gene data show CDR1 as MNHEY and CDR2 as SMNVEV (reference sequence). The CDR3 has 14 amino acids. Trimming took off 6 bases at V and 2 bases at J, with 13 bases between the two ends. In DNA, the CDR3 is TGTGCCAGCAGCCCCCTCGACAGGCAAGAGACCCAGTACTTC. Protein product: CASSPLDRQETQYF.